The clone carrying this TCR beta chain was detected ten times or more. What it binds is not known. The data originate from a study of human T cells and chemical hapten exposure. Study as a whole: Slight volume differences across pooled libraries mainly accounted for varying per-sample TCR yields.

CDR1 is LGHDT and CDR2 is YNNKEL in the germline V gene (reference sequence). Unmatched junction bases numbered 5, after V lost 1 base and J lost 2 bases. The CDR3 is made up of 19 amino acids. Time point noted: healthy volunteer bleed at 2 weeks. Unfractionated whole blood yielded total RNA. Points from the study as a whole: DPC sensitization left the count of TCRs above 1 in 1000 unchanged.

In the original processing: Between roughly 20,000 and 700,000 TCRs appeared in each sample, and the median stood at around 92,000. MiXCR was run by TCRdb on the RACE reads, yielding one entry per CDR3 protein. The V and J calls here are based on TCRdb, not the publication. The data show around 45,000 distinct CDR3 sequences, with around 4.5% seen just once and 5.8% held by the top ten. The chain links TRBV3-1 to TRBJ2-4, with 16 positions matching TRBD2. This sequence originates from a human donor in good health. Some clones in this sample may be carry-over from other donors' samples. The specimen sequenced was whole blood. The CDR3 sequence is CASSQVGLAGGRTKNIQYF. For the CDR3, the DNA is TGTGCCAGCAGCCAAGTGGGACTAGCGGGAGGGCGAACCAAAAACATTCAGTACTTC.